The clone carrying this T cell receptor beta chain was counted between two and nine times. What it binds is unknown. The data stem from a study of CD8 T cells in ankylosing spondylitis. The CDR3 has 17 residues. V shed 0 bases and J 8 bases; nucleotides not matched to a gene: 12. Researchers built TCR beta libraries using quantitative 5'-RACE with molecular barcodes. TCRdb independently ran MiXCR on the 5' RACE reads; one entry per CDR3 protein. Among around 770,000 distinct CDR3 sequences, 10% to 15% were seen once, and the ten largest hold roughly 0.51%. General study findings and limits: CD8+ by phenotype, disease-linked clones were relatively rare in peripheral blood. Reportedly, disease-linked clones are significantly enriched in ankylosing spondylitis patients' matched synovial fluid. Earlier authors reported some of these motif variants in reactive arthritis synovial fluid and blood. Seven to nine highly homologous variants formed a TCR beta motif that appeared characteristic of ankylosing spondylitis blood.

This TCR came from a male donor with ankylosing spondylitis. Sequencing input: blood, either unsorted or a sorted T cell fraction (not recorded which). This chain links TRBV12-3 or TRBV12-4 with TRBJ2-1; 8 positions match TRBD2. This CDR3 reads CASSLALMRRGADEQFF. For the CDR3, the DNA is TGTGCCAGCAGTTTAGCGCTAATGCGGCGGGGGGCCGATGAGCAGTTCTTC.